Below, 25 T cell receptor beta chains from the same sample are listed, as sequenced in a study of blood T cell repertoires in COVID-19. The method was immunoSEQ multiplex PCR; TCRdb's version includes in-frame clones alone and lacks a portion of them. Here the sample spans around 230,000 clones, roughly 88% being singletons. The sample taken for sequencing was PBMCs or T cells enriched from blood (not recorded which). The receptor set was obtained from a woman aged 40 to 50 with acute COVID-19.

The rearrangement joins TRBV5-5 to TRBJ1-4; TRBD1 agrees at 8 bases. CDR1 and CDR2 (germline): SGHKS, YYEKEE (reference sequence). V gave up 2 bases and J gave up 8 bases; unmatched junction bases: 11. The CDR3 is made up of 16 amino acids. This CDR3 reads CASSFNLQGASEKLFF. CDR3 coding DNA: TGTGCCAGCAGCTTCAATCTCCAGGGGGCGTCGGAAAAACTGTTTTTT.

This clone occurred once. V gene TRBV11-2 combines with J gene TRBJ1-1, with D unclear. The V and J ends lost 5 bases and 5 bases respectively, with 15 bases between them. CDR3 length: 14 residues. From germline, CDR1 is SGHAT and CDR2 FQNNGV. The CDR3 DNA reads TGTGCCAGCAGCACCAACGCCCTCGGGACTGAAGCTTTCTTT. Translated: CASSTNALGTEAFF.

The chain recombines TRBV4-1 with TRBJ2-1; 10 bases agree with TRBD1. Germline V gene data show CDR1 as MGHRA and CDR2 as YSYEKL. With V trimmed by 4 bases and J by 5 bases, 2 bases remained unmatched. CDR3 size: 14 residues. CDR3 in amino acids: CASSLGQGDNEQFF. The CDR3 DNA follows: TGCGCCAGCAGCCTAGGACAGGGGGACAATGAGCAGTTCTTC.

J is TRBJ2-7 and V is TRBV2; 7 bases are a match to TRBD2. The V and J ends lost 6 bases and 1 base, in that order; junction bases with no gene match: 0. Germline CDR1 is SNHLY and CDR2 is FYNNEI. CDR3 length: 12 amino acids. Here the CDR3 reads CASRGGSYEQYF. The CDR3 region has the DNA TGTGCCAGCAGGGGGGGGTCCTACGAGCAGTACTTC.

The rearrangement joins TRBV25-1 to TRBJ2-5; 8 bases align to TRBD1. Germline V CDR1 and CDR2: MGHDK, SYGVNS. Trimming at V came to 2 bases and at J to 2 bases, leaving 7 bases not matched to a gene. The CDR3 has 16 amino acids. The CDR3 DNA follows: TGTGCCAGCAGTGAAGCAGGGACAGGCCTGCAAGAGACCCAGTACTTC. It encodes CASSEAGTGLQETQYF.

The chain combines TRBV19 with TRBJ1-1, with 7 bases fitting TRBD1. CDR1 and CDR2 from the germline V gene are LNHDA and SQIVND (reference sequence). J lost 5 bases, V lost 3 bases, and 6 bases had no gene match. The CDR3 is 14 residues long. The CDR3 region is CASSIPTGSTEAFF. For the CDR3, the DNA is TGTGCCAGTAGTATCCCGACAGGGTCTACTGAAGCTTTCTTT.

The chain recombines TRBV9 with TRBJ2-6; D unresolved. The CDR3 has 14 amino acids. Germline loops: CDR1 SGDLS, CDR2 YYNGEE. V dropped 0 bases and J dropped 4 bases, with 5 bases sitting between them. The CDR3 DNA sequence: TGTGCCAGCAGCGTAGTAGCCGGGGCCAACGTCCTGACTTTC. Translating it yields CASSVVAGANVLTF.

V gene TRBV6-2 or TRBV6-3 combines with J gene TRBJ1-2, with D perhaps matching TRBD1 (6 bases). CDR1 MNHEY and CDR2 SVGEGT come from the germline V gene. Trimming left V 5 bases short and J 4 bases short, with 11 bases between. The CDR3 has 13 residues. The CDR3 nucleotides are TGTGCCAGCAGTACCACAGGGACCTATGGCTACACCTTC. Protein: CASSTTGTYGYTF.

In this sample, this clone turned up once. This chain links TRBV5-4 with TRBJ1-6; 10 bases match TRBD1. Trimming removed 5 bases from V and 7 bases from J; junction bases left unmatched: 6. CDR1 is SGHNT, CDR2 YYREEE, per germline (reference sequence). The CDR3 loop spans 15 amino acids. The CDR3 DNA is TGTGCCAGCAGGCTTCGGGGACAGGGGAATTCACCCCTCCACTTT. Its protein product is CASRLRGQGNSPLHF.

The chain combines TRBV18 with TRBJ2-4, with TRBD2 identical over 7 bases. Germline lookup yields CDR1 KGHSH and CDR2 LQKENI. V shed 0 bases and J 9 bases; nucleotides not matched to a gene: 5. CDR3 length: 14 residues. The CDR3, as DNA: TGTGCCAGCTCACCACCGGCAGGGAGGGTCATTCAGTACTTC. It yields the protein CASSPPAGRVIQYF.

This chain links TRBV7-5 with TRBJ1-3. TRBV7-5 represents a pseudogene. The CDR3 spans 16 residues. The CDR3 protein is CARSSRDSRSGNTIYF. CDR3 DNA: TGTGCCAGAAGCTCCCGGGACTCTCGCTCTGGAAACACCATATATTTT.

The table lists this clone with a few counts. This chain links TRBV5-5 with TRBJ1-1; D is perhaps TRBD1 (6 bases). Trimming pared 3 bases from V and 1 base from J, leaving 7 bases between. The CDR3 totals 13 residues. Germline V gives CDR1 SGHKS, CDR2 YYEKEE (reference sequence). The CDR3 DNA is TGTGCCAGCAGCTGGACAGCGAACACTGAAGCTTTCTTT. Translating it yields CASSWTANTEAFF. The variable domain in full, completed from reference TRBV5-5 and TRBJ1-1, reads DAGVTQSPTHLIKTRGQQVTLRCSPISGHKSVSWYQQVLGQGPQFIFQYYEKEERGRGNFPDRFSARQFPNYSSELNVNALLLGDSALYLCASSWTANTEAFFGQGTRLTVV.

The chain has TRBV11-2 and TRBJ1-2; 8 nucleotides agree with TRBD1. The ends lost 5 bases at V and 6 bases at J; junction bases unmatched: 8. Germline CDR1 is SGHAT and CDR2 is FQNNGV. The CDR3 extends over 14 amino acids. The CDR3 reads CASSPGTGYHGYTF. DNA for the CDR3: TGTGCCAGCAGCCCCGGGACAGGATATCATGGCTACACCTTC.

DNA of the CDR3: TGTGCCAGCAGCTTAGGCCCGGGACAGGGGTTTAGGGGCTACACCTTC. This translates into CASSLGPGQGFRGYTF. The rearrangement joins TRBV7-8 to TRBJ1-2; 10 bases match TRBD1. The CDR3 runs 16 residues. The J segment lost 8 bases and the V segment lost 1 base, leaving 10 bases of the junction unmatched. Germline V CDR1 and CDR2: SGHVS, FQNEAQ. The whole variable domain, remainder taken from reference TRBV7-8 and TRBJ1-2, is GAGVSQSPRYKVAKRGQDVALRCDPISGHVSLFWYQQALGQGPEFLTYFQNEAQLDKSGLPSDRFFAERPEGSVSTLKIQRTQQEDSAVYLCASSLGPGQGFRGYTFGSGTRLTVV.

The genes are TRBV7-9 and TRBJ2-7; D is possibly TRBD1 (6 bases). This CDR3 region has 12 residues. Germline-derived CDR1 and CDR2 are SEHNR and FQNEAQ (reference sequence). V lost 8 bases to trimming and J lost 4 bases, with 12 bases between them. The chain's CDR3 is CASGQGSYEQYF. The DNA for the CDR3 is TGTGCCAGCGGTCAGGGGAGTTACGAGCAGTACTTC.

This sequence joins TRBV9 and TRBJ1-3, with TRBD1 matching over 8 bases. The V and J ends lost 3 bases and 2 bases, in that order; junction bases with no gene match: 7. This CDR3 contains 16 residues. CDR1 is SGDLS and CDR2 is YYNGEE in the germline V gene. CDR3 protein: CASSGGQGLPGNTIYF. CDR3 coding DNA: TGTGCCAGCAGCGGCGGACAGGGTCTACCTGGAAACACCATATATTTT. The entire variable domain, with the rest obtained from reference TRBV9 and TRBJ1-3, is as follows: DSGVTQTPKHLITATGQRVTLRCSPRSGDLSVYWYQQSLDQGLQFLIQYYNGEERAKGNILERFSAQQFPDLHSELNLSSLELGDSALYFCASSGGQGLPGNTIYFGEGSWLTVV.

The chain couples TRBV6-4 to TRBJ2-1; TRBD1 agrees at 9 bases. With 5 bases clipped from V and 4 bases from J, the junction kept 3 bases outside the gene matches. The CDR3 length is 14 residues. Looked up from germline, CDR1 is MRHNA and CDR2 is SNTAGT. The CDR3 sequence: CASSSGTGYNEQFF. The CDR3 region has the DNA TGTGCCAGCAGTTCCGGGACAGGGTACAATGAGCAGTTCTTC.

This chain joins TRBV6-2 or TRBV6-3 and TRBJ2-7; 7 nucleotides agree with TRBD2. The CDR3 contains 16 residues. V dropped 5 bases and J dropped 2; count of bases not matched to a gene: 12. CDR1 is MNHEY, CDR2 SVGEGT, per germline. The DNA of the CDR3 is TGTGCCAGCAGTCCCGGGAGGTGGGGCCCCACCTACGAGCAGTACGTC. It is translated as CASSPGRWGPTYEQYV.

The chain links TRBV9 to TRBJ2-7, with 7 bases lining up with TRBD1. Germline CDR1 SGDLS, CDR2 YYNGEE. The V segment lost 3 bases and the J segment 4 bases; nucleotides outside the gene matches: 7. The CDR3 runs 14 residues. The CDR3 region has the DNA TGTGCCAGCAGCGGGGGGACAGATATATACGAGCAGTACGTC. Protein sequence: CASSGGTDIYEQYV.

This chain joins TRBV27 and TRBJ2-1; D is unclear. The length of the CDR3 is 12 residues. Germline V lookup: CDR1 MNHEY, CDR2 SMNVEV (reference sequence). The V end was cut by 6 bases, the J end by 4 bases, with 7 bases between. This CDR3 reads CASRAKYNEQFF. In DNA, the CDR3 is TGTGCCAGCAGAGCAAAATACAATGAGCAGTTCTTC.

This chain joins TRBV21-1 and TRBJ1-5. TRBV21-1 is an annotated pseudogene. This CDR3 region has 11 residues. Here the CDR3 DNA reads TGTGCCAGCGAGGAGAATCAGCCCCAGCATTTT. This gives the protein CASEENQPQHF.

DNA of the CDR3: TGCGCCAGCAGCCAAGCTTCCGGACTAGTGGGTACCGGGGAGCTGTTTTTT. This translates into CASSQASGLVGTGELFF. J is TRBJ2-2 and V is TRBV4-1; 7 nucleotides match TRBD2. Germline V gene sequence: CDR1 MGHRA, CDR2 YSYEKL. The CDR3 has 17 amino acids. V shed 1 base and J 5 bases; nucleotides not matched to a gene: 10.

This clone was seen only a few times. V and J are TRBV7-9 and TRBJ2-1; 13 bases fit TRBD2. Germline assignment: CDR1 SEHNR and CDR2 FQNEAQ (reference sequence). This CDR3 comprises 16 residues. V shed 4 bases and J 7 bases; nucleotides not matched to a gene: 7. This chain's CDR3 is CASSSGLAGPRNEQFF. In DNA form, the CDR3 reads TGTGCCAGCAGCTCGGGACTAGCGGGACCTAGGAATGAGCAGTTCTTC.

This clone appeared a single time. The chain couples TRBV28 to TRBJ2-3; 9 positions agree with TRBD2. Germline CDR1 MDHEN, CDR2 SYDVKM. Germline trimming cut 6 bases from V and 1 base from J; bases unmatched to any gene: 2. The CDR3 has 14 amino acids. The chain's CDR3 is CASRRTSGTDTQYF. CDR3 bases: TGTGCCAGCAGGCGGACTAGCGGCACAGATACGCAGTATTTT.

This chain links TRBV9 with TRBJ1-5; possibly TRBD1 for D (5 bases). The CDR3 contains 14 residues. Looked up from germline, CDR1 is SGDLS and CDR2 is YYNGEE. The V end was cut by 3 bases, the J end by 5 bases, with 12 bases between. The CDR3 bases are TGTGCCAGCAGCGAAGGGACTTCCCATCAGCCCCAGCATTTT. Amino acid sequence: CASSEGTSHQPQHF. Combining the CDR3 with reference TRBV9 and TRBJ1-5 gives the whole variable domain DSGVTQTPKHLITATGQRVTLRCSPRSGDLSVYWYQQSLDQGLQFLIQYYNGEERAKGNILERFSAQQFPDLHSELNLSSLELGDSALYFCASSEGTSHQPQHFGDGTRLSIL.